The text below deals with one T cell receptor (beta chain). Its target is unknown. Primers included in the PCR were 60 Vbeta and 13 Jbeta primers. Clones were sequenced by immunoSEQ multiplex PCR, and TCRdb holds only the in-frame ones, with some missing. The sample yields about 140,000 clones, roughly 78% seen once. The data are from a study of cytomegalovirus exposure and HLA in healthy donors. Findings and limits, study-wide: Previous analysis showed most TCR beta V segments were productive about 90% or about 30% of the time. Cytomegalovirus-associated TCR beta chains were listed, numbering around 150.

This TCR was sampled from a young man in good health and CMV-seropositive. The sequenced sample consisted of PBMCs.

The CDR3 nucleotides read TGTGCCAGCGGGACTAGCGGGATAGAGCAGTTCTTC. Translated: CASGTSGIEQFF. The rearrangement uses TRBV6-4 and TRBJ2-1; 13 bases line up with TRBD2. Germline CDR1 and CDR2: MRHNA and SNTAGT. The CDR3 consists of 12 residues. With V trimmed by 8 bases and J by 10 bases, 2 bases remained unmatched.